Here is one T cell receptor beta chain with its context. The target antigen is unknown. The data stem from a study of regulatory T cells in long-lasting Graves disease. General study points: Repertoires from persistent disease leaned toward TRBV28, TRBJ1-2 and TRBJ2-5.

Regarding time point: newly diagnosed GD, antithyroid drugs for less than 3 months. Following extraction of RNA from PBMCs, that RNA was used to make the TCR library. By American Thyroid Association guidelines, Graves' disease was diagnosed in the cohort. Relying on iRepertoire HTBI primers and Arm-PCR of CDR3 regions, the team built TCR beta libraries. TCRdb redid the calling of the multiplex PCR reads with MiXCR, one entry per CDR3 protein. This table holds 240,000 or so distinct CDR3 sequences, about 19% found once. CDR1 and CDR2 (germline): LNHDA, SQIVND (reference sequence). This CDR3 spans 15 amino acids. V lost 3 bases and J 5 bases, leaving 14 bases between the germline ends.

This rearrangement joins TRBV19 to TRBJ1-5, with D possibly being TRBD1 (6 bases). The material was peripheral blood mononuclear cells (PBMCs), obtained at new diagnosis, from a patient treated with antithyroid drugs. The sequence was collected from a female donor with Graves disease. CDR3 loop: CASSITPGADQPQHF. CDR3 in DNA: TGTGCCAGTAGTATCACGCCGGGGGCAGATCAGCCCCAGCATTTT.